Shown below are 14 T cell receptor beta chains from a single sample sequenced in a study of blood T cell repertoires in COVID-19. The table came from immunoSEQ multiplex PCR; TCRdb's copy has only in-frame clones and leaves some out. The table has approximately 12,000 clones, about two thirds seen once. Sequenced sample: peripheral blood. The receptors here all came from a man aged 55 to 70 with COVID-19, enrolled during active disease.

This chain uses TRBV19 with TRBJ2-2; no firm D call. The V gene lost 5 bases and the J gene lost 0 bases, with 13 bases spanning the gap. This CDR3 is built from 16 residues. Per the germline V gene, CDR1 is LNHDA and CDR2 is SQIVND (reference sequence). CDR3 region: CASSAPRSTNTGELFF. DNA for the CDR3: TGTGCCAGTAGTGCCCCGCGGTCTACGAACACCGGGGAGCTGTTTTTT.

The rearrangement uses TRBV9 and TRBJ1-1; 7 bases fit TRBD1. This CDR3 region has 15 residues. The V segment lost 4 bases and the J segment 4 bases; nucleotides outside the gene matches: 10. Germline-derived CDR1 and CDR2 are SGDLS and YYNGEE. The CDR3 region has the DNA TGTGCCAGCAGCCCCCTTACAGGGGTAGGCACTGAAGCTTTCTTT. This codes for CASSPLTGVGTEAFF.

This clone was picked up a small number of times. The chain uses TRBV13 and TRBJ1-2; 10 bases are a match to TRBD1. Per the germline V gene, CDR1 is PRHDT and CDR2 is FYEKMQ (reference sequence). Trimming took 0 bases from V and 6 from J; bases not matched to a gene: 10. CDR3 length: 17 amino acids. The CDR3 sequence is CASSLGQTGGDRHGYTF. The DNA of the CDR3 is TGTGCCAGCAGCTTAGGTCAGACAGGGGGCGACCGTCATGGCTACACCTTC.

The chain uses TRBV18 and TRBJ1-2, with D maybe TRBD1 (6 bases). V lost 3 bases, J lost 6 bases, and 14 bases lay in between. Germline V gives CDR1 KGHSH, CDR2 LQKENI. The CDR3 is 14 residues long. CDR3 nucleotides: TGTGCCAGCTCACCCCGACAGGTTGTGAATGGCTACACCTTC. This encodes CASSPRQVVNGYTF.

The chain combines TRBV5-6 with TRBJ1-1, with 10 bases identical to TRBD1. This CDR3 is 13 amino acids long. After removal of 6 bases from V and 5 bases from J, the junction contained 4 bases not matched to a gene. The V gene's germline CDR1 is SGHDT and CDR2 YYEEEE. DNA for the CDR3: TGTGCCAGCAAGGGACAGGGGTGGACTGAAGCTTTCTTT. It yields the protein CASKGQGWTEAFF.

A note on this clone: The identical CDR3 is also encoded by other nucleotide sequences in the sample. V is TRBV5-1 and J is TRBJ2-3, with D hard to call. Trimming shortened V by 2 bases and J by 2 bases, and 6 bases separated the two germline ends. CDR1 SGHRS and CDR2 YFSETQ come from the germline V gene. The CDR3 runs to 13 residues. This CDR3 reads CASSFRDTDTQYF. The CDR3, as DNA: TGCGCCAGCAGCTTCCGAGACACAGATACGCAGTATTTT.

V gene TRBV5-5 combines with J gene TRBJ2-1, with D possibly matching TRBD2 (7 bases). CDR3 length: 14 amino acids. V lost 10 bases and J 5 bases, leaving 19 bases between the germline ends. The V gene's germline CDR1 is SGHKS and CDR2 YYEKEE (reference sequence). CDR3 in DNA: TGTGCCGCCGGGAGAACAGGGAGGGACAATGAGCAGTTCTTC. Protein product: CAAGRTGRDNEQFF.

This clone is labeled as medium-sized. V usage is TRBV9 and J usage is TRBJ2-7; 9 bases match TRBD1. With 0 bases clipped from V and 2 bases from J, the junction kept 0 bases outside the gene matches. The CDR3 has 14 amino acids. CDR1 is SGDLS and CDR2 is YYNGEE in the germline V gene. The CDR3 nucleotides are TGTGCCAGCAGCGTAGGACAGGGGGCCTACGAGCAGTACTTC. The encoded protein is CASSVGQGAYEQYF.

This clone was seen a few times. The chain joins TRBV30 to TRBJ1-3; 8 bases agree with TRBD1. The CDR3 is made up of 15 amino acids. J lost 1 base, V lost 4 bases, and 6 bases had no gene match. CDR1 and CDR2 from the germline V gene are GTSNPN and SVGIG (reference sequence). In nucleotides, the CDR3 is TGTGCCTGGACGAAGGACAGGGTATCTGGAAACACCATATATTTT. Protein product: CAWTKDRVSGNTIYF.

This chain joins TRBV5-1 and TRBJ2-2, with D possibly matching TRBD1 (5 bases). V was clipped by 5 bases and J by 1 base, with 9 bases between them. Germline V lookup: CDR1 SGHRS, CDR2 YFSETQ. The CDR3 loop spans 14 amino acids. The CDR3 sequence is CASSSQGNTGELFF. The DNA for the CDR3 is TGCGCCAGCAGTTCCCAGGGGAACACCGGGGAGCTGTTTTTT. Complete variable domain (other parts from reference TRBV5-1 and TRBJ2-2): KAGVTQTPRYLIKTRGQQVTLSCSPISGHRSVSWYQQTPGQGLQFLFEYFSETQRNKGNFPGRFSGRQFSNSRSEMNVSTLELGDSALYLCASSSQGNTGELFFGEGSRLTVL.

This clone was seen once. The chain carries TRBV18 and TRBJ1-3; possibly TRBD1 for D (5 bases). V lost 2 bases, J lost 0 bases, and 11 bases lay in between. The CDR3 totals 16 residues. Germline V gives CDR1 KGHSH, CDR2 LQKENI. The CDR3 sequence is CASSPRDFVSGNTIYF. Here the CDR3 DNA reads TGTGCCAGCTCACCAAGGGACTTCGTCTCTGGAAACACCATATATTTT.

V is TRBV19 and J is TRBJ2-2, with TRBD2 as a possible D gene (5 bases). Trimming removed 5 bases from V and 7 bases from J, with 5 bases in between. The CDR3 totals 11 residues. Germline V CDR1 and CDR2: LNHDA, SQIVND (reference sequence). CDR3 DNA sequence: TGTGCCAGTAGTGGGAGCGGGGAGCTGTTTTTT. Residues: CASSGSGELFF.

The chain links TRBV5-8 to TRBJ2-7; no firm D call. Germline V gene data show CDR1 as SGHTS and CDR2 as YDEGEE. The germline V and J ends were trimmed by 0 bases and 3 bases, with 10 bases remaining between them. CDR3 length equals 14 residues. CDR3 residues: CASSLVGRSYEQYV. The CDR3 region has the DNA TGTGCCAGCAGCTTGGTTGGCCGGAGCTACGAGCAGTACGTC.

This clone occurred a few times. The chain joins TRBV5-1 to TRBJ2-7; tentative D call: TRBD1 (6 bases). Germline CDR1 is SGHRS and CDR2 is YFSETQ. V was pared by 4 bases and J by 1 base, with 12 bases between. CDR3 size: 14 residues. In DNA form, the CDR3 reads TGCGCCAGCAGCGATTCGGACAGTTCCTACGAGCAGTACTTC. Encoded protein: CASSDSDSSYEQYF.